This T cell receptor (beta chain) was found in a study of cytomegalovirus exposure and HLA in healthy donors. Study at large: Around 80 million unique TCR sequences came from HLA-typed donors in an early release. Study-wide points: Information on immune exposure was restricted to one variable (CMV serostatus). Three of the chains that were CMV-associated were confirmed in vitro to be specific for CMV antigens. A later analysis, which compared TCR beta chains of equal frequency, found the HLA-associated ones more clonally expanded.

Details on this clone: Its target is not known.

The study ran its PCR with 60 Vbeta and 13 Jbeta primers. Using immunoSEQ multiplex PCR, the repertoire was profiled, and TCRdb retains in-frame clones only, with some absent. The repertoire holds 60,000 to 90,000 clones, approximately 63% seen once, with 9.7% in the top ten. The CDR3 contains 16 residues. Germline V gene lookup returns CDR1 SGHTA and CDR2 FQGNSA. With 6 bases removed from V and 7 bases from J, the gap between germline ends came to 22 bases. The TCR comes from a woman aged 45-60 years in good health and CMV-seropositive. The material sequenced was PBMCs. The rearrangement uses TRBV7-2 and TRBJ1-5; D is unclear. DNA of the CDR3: TGTGCCAGCAGTCTTTCGTACGGTATACAGAGCCAGCCCCAGCATTTT. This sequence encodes CASSLSYGIQSQPQHF.